The entry that follows covers one T cell receptor (beta chain) sequence. This CDR3 contains 15 residues. CDR1 is SGHDT and CDR2 is YYEEEE in the germline V gene. The ends were cut back, 3 bases at V and 1 base at J, with 14 bases in the middle. The record originates from a study of blood T cell repertoires in COVID-19. Study at large: Whether acute or convalescent, the COVID-19 samples came from the United States, Italy and Spain.

Clones were read by immunoSEQ multiplex PCR, and TCRdb kept only the in-frame ones, dropping some. The sample has about 240,000 clones, approximately 91% seen once. The chain couples TRBV5-6 to TRBJ2-7; possible D gene TRBD1, 6 bases. This clonotype was obtained from a woman aged 30 to 39 with acute or convalescent COVID-19. The specimen was peripheral blood. The CDR3 DNA reads TGTGCCAGCAGCTGGCCGGGACACAAGTCCTACGAGCAGTACTTC. Protein sequence: CASSWPGHKSYEQYF. The full variable domain, rest sourced from reference TRBV5-6 and TRBJ2-7, is DAGVTQSPTHLIKTRGQQVTLRCSPKSGHDTVSWYQQALGQGPQFIFQYYEEEERQRGNFPDRFSGHQFPNYSSELNVNALLLGDSALYLCASSWPGHKSYEQYFGPGTRLTVT.